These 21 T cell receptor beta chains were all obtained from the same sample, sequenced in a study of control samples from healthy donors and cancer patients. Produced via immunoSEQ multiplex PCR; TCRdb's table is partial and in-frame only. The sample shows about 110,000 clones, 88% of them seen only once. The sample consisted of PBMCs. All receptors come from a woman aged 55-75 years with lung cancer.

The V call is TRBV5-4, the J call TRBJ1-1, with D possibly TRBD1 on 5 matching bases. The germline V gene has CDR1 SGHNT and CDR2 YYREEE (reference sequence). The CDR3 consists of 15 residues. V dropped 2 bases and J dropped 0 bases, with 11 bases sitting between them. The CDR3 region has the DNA TGTGCCAGCAGCTTTCAGGGCCCCCTGAACACTGAAGCTTTCTTT. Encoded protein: CASSFQGPLNTEAFF.

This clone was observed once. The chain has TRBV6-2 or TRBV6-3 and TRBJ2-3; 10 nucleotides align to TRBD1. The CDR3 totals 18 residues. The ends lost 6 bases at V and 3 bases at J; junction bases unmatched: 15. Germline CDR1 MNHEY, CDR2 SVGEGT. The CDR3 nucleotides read TGTGCCAGCAGCCCTATACCCCAGGGGGACAGGGGTACAGATACGCAGTATTTT. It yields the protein CASSPIPQGDRGTDTQYF.

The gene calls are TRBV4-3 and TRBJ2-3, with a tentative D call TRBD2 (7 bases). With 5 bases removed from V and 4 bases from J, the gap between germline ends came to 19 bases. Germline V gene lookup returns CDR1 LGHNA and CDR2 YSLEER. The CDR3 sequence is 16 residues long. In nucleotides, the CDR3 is TGCGCCAGCAGCAGAGGGGGGGGCCCCCGCTCAGATACGCAGTATTTT. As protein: CASSRGGGPRSDTQYF.

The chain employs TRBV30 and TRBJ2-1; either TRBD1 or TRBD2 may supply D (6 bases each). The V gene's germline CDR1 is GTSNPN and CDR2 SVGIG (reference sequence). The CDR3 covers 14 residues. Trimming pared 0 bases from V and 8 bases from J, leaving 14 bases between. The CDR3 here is CAWSVGGSSDEQFF. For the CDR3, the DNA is TGTGCCTGGAGTGTAGGGGGGAGCTCAGATGAGCAGTTCTTC.

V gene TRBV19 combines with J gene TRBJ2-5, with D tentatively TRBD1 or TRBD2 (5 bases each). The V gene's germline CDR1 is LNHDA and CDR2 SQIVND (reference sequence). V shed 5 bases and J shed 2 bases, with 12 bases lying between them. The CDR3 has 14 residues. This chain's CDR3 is CASSRVWGQETQYF. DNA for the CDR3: TGTGCCAGTAGTCGGGTCTGGGGGCAAGAGACCCAGTACTTC.

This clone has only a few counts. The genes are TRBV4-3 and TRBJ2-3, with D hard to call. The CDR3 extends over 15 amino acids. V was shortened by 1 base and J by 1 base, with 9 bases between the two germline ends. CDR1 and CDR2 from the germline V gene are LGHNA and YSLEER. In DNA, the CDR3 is TGCGCCAGCAGCCAAGTTATAAGGGGCACAGATACGCAGTATTTT. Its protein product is CASSQVIRGTDTQYF.

CDR3 protein: CASSHTTGQGALTEAFF. The CDR3 DNA is TGTGCCAGCAGTCATACAACGGGACAGGGGGCGCTAACTGAAGCTTTCTTT. The chain combines TRBV25-1 with TRBJ1-1; 12 nucleotides line up with TRBD1. Per the germline V gene, CDR1 is MGHDK and CDR2 is SYGVNS. The V gene end was trimmed by 5 bases and the J gene end by 5 bases; junction bases not matched to a gene: 12. This CDR3 region has 17 residues.

The DNA of the CDR3 is TGCGCCAGCAGGGCAGGGGTGTTCGCCGGGGAGCTGTTTTTT. Its protein is CASRAGVFAGELFF. The chain combines TRBV5-1 with TRBJ2-2; the D gene is possibly TRBD1 (6 bases). The CDR3 totals 14 residues. V lost 5 bases and J 6 bases, leaving 14 bases between the germline ends. From germline, CDR1 is SGHRS and CDR2 YFSETQ. Based on the CDR3 plus reference TRBV5-1 and TRBJ2-2, the full variable domain is KAGVTQTPRYLIKTRGQQVTLSCSPISGHRSVSWYQQTPGQGLQFLFEYFSETQRNKGNFPGRFSGRQFSNSRSEMNVSTLELGDSALYLCASRAGVFAGELFFGEGSRLTVL.

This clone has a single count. The CDR3 DNA reads TGTGCCAGCAGCCCCCTGGGAGGGGATCAGCCCCAGCATTTT. Protein sequence: CASSPLGGDQPQHF. The rearrangement joins TRBV11-2 to TRBJ1-5; maybe TRBD1 (5 bases). The ends were cut back, 5 bases at V and 5 bases at J, with 13 bases in the middle. This CDR3 is 14 amino acids long. The germline gives CDR1 SGHAT, CDR2 FQNNGV.

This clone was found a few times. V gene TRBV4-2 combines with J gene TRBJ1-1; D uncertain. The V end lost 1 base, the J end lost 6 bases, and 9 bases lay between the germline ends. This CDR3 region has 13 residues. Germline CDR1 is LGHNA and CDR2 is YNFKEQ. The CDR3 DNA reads TGTGCCAGCAGCCAAGGCGTTTTACCTGAAGCTTTCTTT. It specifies CASSQGVLPEAFF.

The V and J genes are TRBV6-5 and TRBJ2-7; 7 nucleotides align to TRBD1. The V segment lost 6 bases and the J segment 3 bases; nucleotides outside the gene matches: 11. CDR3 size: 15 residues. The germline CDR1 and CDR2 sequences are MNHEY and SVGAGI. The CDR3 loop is CASSSQDRRSYEQYF. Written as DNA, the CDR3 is TGTGCCAGCAGCTCTCAGGACAGGCGAAGCTACGAGCAGTACTTC.

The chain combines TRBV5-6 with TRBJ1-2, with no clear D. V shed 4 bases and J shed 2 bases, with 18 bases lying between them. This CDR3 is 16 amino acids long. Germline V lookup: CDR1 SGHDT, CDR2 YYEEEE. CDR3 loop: CASSRLMDGSNYGYTF. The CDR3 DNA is TGTGCCAGCAGCCGACTAATGGACGGATCAAACTATGGCTACACCTTC.

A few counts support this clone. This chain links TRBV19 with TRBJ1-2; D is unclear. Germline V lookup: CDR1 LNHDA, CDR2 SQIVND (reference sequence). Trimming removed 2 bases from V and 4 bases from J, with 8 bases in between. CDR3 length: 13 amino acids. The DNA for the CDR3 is TGTGCCAGTAGTATAAGTTGGAGCTATGGCTACACCTTC. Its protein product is CASSISWSYGYTF. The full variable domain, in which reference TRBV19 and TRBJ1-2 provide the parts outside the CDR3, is DGGITQSPKYLFRKEGQNVTLSCEQNLNHDAMYWYRQDPGQGLRLIYYSQIVNDFQKGDIAEGYSVSREKKESFPLTVTSAQKNPTAFYLCASSISWSYGYTFGSGTRLTVV.

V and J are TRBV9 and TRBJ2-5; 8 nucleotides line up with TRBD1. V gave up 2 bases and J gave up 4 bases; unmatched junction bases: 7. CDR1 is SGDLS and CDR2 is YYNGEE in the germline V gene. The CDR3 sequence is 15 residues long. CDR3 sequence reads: CASSVDQGAGETQYF. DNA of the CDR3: TGTGCCAGCAGCGTTGATCAGGGGGCTGGAGAGACCCAGTACTTC.

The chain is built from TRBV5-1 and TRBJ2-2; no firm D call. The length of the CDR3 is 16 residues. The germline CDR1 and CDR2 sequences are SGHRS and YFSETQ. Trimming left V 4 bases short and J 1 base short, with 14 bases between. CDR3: CASSPKPTGNTGELFF. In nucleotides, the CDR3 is TGCGCCAGCAGCCCTAAACCCACGGGGAACACCGGGGAGCTGTTTTTT.

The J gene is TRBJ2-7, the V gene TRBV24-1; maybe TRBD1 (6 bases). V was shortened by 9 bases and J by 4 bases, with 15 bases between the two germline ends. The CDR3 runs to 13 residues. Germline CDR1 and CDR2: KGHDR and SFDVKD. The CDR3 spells CATSPGDLYEQYF. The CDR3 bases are TGTGCCACCTCTCCAGGGGATCTATACGAGCAGTACTTC.

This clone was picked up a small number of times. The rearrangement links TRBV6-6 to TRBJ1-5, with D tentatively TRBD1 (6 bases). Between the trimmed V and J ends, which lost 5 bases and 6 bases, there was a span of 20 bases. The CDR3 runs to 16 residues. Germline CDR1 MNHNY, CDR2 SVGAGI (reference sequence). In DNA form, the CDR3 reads TGTGCCAGCAGTCAGCACAGGGAATTCGGGAGTCAGCCCCAGCATTTT. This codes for CASSQHREFGSQPQHF.

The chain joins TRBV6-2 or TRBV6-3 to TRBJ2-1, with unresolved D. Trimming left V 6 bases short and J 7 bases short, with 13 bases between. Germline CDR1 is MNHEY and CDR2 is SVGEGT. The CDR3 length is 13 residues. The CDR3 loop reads CASSSILGNEQFF. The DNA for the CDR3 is TGTGCCAGCAGCTCTATCCTAGGGAATGAGCAGTTCTTC.

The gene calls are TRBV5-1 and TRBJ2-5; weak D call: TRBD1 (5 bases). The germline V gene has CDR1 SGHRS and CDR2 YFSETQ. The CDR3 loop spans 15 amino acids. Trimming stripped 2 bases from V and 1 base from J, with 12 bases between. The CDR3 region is CASSLVAGPQETQYF. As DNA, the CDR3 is TGCGCCAGCAGCTTAGTAGCAGGGCCCCAAGAGACCCAGTACTTC.

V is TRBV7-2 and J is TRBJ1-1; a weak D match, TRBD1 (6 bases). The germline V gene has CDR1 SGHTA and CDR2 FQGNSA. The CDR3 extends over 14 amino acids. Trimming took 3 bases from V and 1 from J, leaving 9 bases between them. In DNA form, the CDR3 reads TGTGCCAGCAGCTTTCGCAGGGGGAACACTGAAGCTTTCTTT. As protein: CASSFRRGNTEAFF. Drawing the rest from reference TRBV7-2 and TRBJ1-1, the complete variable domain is GAGVSQSPSNKVTEKGKDVELRCDPISGHTALYWYRQSLGQGLEFLIYFQGNSAPDKSGLPSDRFSAERTGGSVSTLTIQRTQQEDSAVYLCASSFRRGNTEAFFGQGTRLTVV.

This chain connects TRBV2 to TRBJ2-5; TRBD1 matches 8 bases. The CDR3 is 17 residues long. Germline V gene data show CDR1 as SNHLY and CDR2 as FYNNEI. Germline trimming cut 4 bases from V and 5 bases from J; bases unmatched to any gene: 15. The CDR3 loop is CASSAGGAGGRGETQYF. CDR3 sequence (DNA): TGTGCCAGCAGTGCTGGCGGGGCAGGGGGCAGGGGGGAGACCCAGTACTTC. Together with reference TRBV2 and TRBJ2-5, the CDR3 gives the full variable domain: EPEVTQTPSHQVTQMGQEVILRCVPISNHLYFYWYRQILGQKVEFLVSFYNNEISEKSEIFDDQFSVERPDGSNFTLKIRSTKLEDSAMYFCASSAGGAGGRGETQYFGPGTRLLVL.